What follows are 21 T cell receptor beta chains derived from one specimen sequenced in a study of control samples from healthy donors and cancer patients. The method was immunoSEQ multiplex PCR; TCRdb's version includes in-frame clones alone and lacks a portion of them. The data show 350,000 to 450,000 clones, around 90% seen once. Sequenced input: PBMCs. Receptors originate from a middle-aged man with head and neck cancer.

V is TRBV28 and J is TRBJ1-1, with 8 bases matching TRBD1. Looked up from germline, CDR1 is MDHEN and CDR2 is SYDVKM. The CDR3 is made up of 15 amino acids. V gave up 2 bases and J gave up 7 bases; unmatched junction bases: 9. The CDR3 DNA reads TGTGCCAGCAGTTTAGAGTTCGACAGGGGCGGTGAAGCTTTCTTT. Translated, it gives CASSLEFDRGGEAFF.

The CDR3 region has the DNA TGTGCCAGCAGCCAAGTACAGGGTTGGCCCTACACTGAAGCTTTCTTT. Its protein product is CASSQVQGWPYTEAFF. The chain joins TRBV3-1 (or the pseudogene TRBV3-2) to TRBJ1-1, with D possibly matching TRBD1 (6 bases). V shed 1 base and J shed 3 bases, with 15 bases lying between them. The germline gives CDR1 LGHDT, CDR2 YNNKEL (reference sequence). The CDR3 is 16 residues long.

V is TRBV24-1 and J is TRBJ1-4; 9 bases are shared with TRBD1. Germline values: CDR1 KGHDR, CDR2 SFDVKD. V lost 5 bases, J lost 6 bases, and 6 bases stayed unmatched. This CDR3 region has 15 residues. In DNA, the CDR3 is TGTGCCACCAGTGGGCCTACAGGGGGCGATGAAAAACTGTTTTTT. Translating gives CATSGPTGGDEKLFF.

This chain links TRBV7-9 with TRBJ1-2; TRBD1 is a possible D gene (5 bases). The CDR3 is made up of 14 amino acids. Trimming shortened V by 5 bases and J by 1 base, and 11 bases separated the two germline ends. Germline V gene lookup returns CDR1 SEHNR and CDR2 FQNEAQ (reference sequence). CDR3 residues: CASSPQGFNYGYTF. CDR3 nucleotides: TGTGCCAGCAGCCCCCAGGGATTTAACTATGGCTACACCTTC.

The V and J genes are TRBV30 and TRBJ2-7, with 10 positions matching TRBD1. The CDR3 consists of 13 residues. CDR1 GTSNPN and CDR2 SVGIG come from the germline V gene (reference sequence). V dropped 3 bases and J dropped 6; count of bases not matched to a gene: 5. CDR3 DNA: TGTGCCTGGAGCCGGGACAGGGGACTCGAGCAGTACTTC. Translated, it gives CAWSRDRGLEQYF.

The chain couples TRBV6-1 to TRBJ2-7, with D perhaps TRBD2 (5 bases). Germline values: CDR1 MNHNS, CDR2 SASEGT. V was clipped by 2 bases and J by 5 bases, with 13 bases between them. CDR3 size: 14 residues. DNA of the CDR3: TGTGCCAGCAGTGAATTTCGGGAAACCCACGAGCAGTACTTC. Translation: CASSEFRETHEQYF.

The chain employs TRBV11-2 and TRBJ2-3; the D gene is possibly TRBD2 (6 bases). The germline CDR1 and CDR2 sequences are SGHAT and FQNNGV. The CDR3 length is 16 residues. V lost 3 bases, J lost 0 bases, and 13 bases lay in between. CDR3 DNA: TGTGCCAGCAGCTTCGACCGGGGAGGTAGCACAGATACGCAGTATTTT. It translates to CASSFDRGGSTDTQYF.

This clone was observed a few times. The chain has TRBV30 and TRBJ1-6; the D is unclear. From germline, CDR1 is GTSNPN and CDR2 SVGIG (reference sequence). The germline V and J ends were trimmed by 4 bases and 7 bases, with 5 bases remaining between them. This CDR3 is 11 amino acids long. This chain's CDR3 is CAWTQNSPLHF. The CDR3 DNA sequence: TGTGCCTGGACTCAAAATTCACCCCTCCACTTT.

This chain's CDR3 is CASSTPGLGVDTQYF. The CDR3, as DNA: TGTGCCAGTAGCACCCCGGGACTAGGAGTAGATACGCAGTATTTT. The rearrangement uses TRBV19 and TRBJ2-3, with TRBD2 identical over 8 bases. The CDR3 length is 15 residues. The junction had 10 bases not matched to a gene; V was cut back by 6 bases and J by 5 bases. Germline CDR1 is LNHDA and CDR2 is SQIVND (reference sequence).

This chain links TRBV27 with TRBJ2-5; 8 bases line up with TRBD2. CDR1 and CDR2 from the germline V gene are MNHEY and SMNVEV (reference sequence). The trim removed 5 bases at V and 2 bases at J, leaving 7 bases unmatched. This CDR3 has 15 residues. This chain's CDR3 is CASSPGLAGQETQYF. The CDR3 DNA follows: TGTGCCAGCAGTCCAGGACTAGCCGGGCAAGAGACCCAGTACTTC.

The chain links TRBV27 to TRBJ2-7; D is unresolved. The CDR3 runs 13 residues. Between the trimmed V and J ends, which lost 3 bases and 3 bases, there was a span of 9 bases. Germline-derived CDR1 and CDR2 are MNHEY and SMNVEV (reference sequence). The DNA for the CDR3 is TGTGCCAGCAGTTTCCGCGGTAACTACGAGCAGTACTTC. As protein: CASSFRGNYEQYF.

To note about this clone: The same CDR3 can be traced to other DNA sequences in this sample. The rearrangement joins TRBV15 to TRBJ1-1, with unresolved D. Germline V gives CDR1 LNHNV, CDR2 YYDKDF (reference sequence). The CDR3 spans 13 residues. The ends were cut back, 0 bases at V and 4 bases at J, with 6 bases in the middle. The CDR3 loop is CATSRDRGTEAFF. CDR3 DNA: TGTGCCACCAGCAGAGACCGGGGCACTGAAGCTTTCTTT.

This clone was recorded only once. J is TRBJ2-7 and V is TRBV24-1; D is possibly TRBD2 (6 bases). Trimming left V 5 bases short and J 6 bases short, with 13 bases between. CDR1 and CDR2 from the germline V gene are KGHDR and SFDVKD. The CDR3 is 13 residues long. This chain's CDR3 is CATSAQAGSEQYF. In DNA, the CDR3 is TGTGCCACCAGTGCCCAGGCCGGGAGCGAGCAGTACTTC.

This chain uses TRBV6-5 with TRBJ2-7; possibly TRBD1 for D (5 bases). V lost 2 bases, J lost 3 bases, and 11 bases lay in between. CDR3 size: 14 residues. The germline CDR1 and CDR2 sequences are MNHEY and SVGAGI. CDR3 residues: CASSYRGFNYEQYF. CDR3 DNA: TGTGCCAGCAGTTACAGGGGTTTTAACTACGAGCAGTACTTC.

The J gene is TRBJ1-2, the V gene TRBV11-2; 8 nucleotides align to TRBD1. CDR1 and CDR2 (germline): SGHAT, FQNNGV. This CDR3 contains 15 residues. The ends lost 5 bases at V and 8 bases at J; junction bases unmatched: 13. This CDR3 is CASSRSGQGVGGYTF. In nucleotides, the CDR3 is TGTGCCAGCAGCCGCTCAGGACAGGGAGTTGGAGGCTACACCTTC.

The CDR3 loop is CASSLGALPEQYF. CDR3 in DNA: TGTGCCAGCAGCTTAGGGGCCCTTCCCGAGCAGTACTTC. The chain joins TRBV7-9 to TRBJ2-7, with no clear D. In germline, CDR1 is SEHNR, CDR2 FQNEAQ (reference sequence). Trimming took off 1 base at V and 6 bases at J, with 10 bases between the two ends. The CDR3 length is 13 residues.

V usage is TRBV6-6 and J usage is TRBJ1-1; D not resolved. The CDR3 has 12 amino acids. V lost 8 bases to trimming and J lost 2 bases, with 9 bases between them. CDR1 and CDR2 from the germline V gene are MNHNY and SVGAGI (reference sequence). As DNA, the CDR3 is TGTGCCAGCTCCGAACCAAACACTGAAGCTTTCTTT. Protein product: CASSEPNTEAFF.

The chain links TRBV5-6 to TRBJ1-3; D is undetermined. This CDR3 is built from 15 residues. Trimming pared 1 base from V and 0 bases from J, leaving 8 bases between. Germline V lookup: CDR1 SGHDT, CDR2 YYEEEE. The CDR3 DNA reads TGTGCCAGCAGCTTGCTACGAAACTCTGGAAACACCATATATTTT. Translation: CASSLLRNSGNTIYF.

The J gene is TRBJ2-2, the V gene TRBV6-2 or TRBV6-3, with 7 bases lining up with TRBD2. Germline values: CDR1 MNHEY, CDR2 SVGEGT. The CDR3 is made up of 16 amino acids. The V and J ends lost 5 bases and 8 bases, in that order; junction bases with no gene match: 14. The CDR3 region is CASSAQSRSGVGELFF. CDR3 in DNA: TGTGCCAGCAGTGCACAATCTAGGAGCGGGGTGGGGGAGCTGTTTTTT.

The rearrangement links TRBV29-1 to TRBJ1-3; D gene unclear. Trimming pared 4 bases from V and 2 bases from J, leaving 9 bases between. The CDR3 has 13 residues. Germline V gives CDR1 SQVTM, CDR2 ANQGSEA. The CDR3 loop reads CSVGSRAGNTIYF. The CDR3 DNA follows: TGCAGCGTTGGGTCACGGGCTGGAAACACCATATATTTT. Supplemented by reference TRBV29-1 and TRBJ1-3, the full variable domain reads SAVISQKPSRDICQRGTSLTIQCQVDSQVTMMFWYRQQPGQSLTLIATANQGSEATYESGFVIDKFPISRPNLTFSTLTVSNMSPEDSSIYLCSVGSRAGNTIYFGEGSWLTVV.

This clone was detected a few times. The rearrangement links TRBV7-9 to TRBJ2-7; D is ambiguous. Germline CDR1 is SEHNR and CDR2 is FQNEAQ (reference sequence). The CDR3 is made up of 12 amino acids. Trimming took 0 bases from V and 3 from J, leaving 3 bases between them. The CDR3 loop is CASSLAVYEQYF. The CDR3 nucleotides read TGTGCCAGCAGCTTAGCGGTCTACGAGCAGTACTTC.